These T cell receptor beta chains were read from a single sample in a study of long-term antiretroviral therapy in people with HIV. Assay: immunoSEQ multiplex PCR; the TCRdb copy retains only in-frame clones and omits some. The sample consists of approximately 28,000 clones, roughly 90% of them appearing once. This specimen was unsorted PBMCs, taken 2 years after starting antiretroviral therapy. These receptors all come from a man aged 50 or older with HIV. Each CDR3 is given with its conserved first and last residue. Fields, in order: J gene, V gene, CDR3 length, D gene, clone size, CDR3 DNA, CDR3 protein. The D gene is left open where the match is weak. Not every row has a clone size; where given, it reads once, few, many or a size class.

TRBJ2-2	TRBV19	16	NA	NA	TGTGCCAGTAGTATAGCTGGGGGTTGGGAGACCGGGGAGCTGTTTTTT	CASSIAGGWETGELFF
TRBJ1-1	TRBV9	14	NA	NA	TGTGCCAGCAGCGTATCCGGGGATCACACTGAAGCTTTCTTT	CASSVSGDHTEAFF
TRBJ1-4	TRBV7-8	17	NA	NA	TGTGCCAGCAGCTTCCGGCGGGGTGCAGCCAATAATGAAAAACTGTTTTTT	CASSFRRGAANNEKLFF
TRBJ1-1	TRBV6-6	14	NA	NA	TGTGCCAGCAGTTACCCTGGGGAGAACACTGAAGCTTTCTTT	CASSYPGENTEAFF
TRBJ2-1	TRBV28	14	TRBD2	NA	TGTGCCAGCAGGCTAGCGGGGGGCCTCTATGAGCAGTTCTTC	CASRLAGGLYEQFF
TRBJ2-1	TRBV11-3	16	TRBD2	NA	TGTGCCAGCAGCTTAGGTGCGGGAGTAGGTTTCAATGAGCAGTTCTTC	CASSLGAGVGFNEQFF
TRBJ2-1	TRBV7-3	13	NA	once	TGTGCCAGCAGCTTAGCTGGGGCCAATGAGCAGTTCTTC	CASSLAGANEQFF
TRBJ2-1	TRBV11-2	16	NA	NA	TGTGCCAGCAGCTTAGATGGATACGGGGCGGGGAATGAGCAGTTCTTC	CASSLDGYGAGNEQFF
TRBJ1-1	TRBV6-5	13	TRBD1	once	TGTGCCAGCAGTCGGACAGGGAGCACTGAAGCTTTCTTT	CASSRTGSTEAFF
TRBJ2-2	TRBV6-4	14	NA	NA	TGTGCCAGCAGTGAAGAAAGTGATACCGGGGAGCTGTTTTTT	CASSEESDTGELFF
TRBJ1-5	TRBV6-5	15	NA	few	TGTGCCAGCAGCCGACTGTGGCAGGGCAATCAGCCCCAGCATTTT	CASSRLWQGNQPQHF
TRBJ2-3	TRBV5-6	15	NA	NA	TGTGCCAGCAGCTTGGGACCGCTTCACACAGATACGCAGTATTTT	CASSLGPLHTDTQYF
TRBJ2-7	TRBV27	14	TRBD2	NA	TGTGCCAGCAGTTTTAGCGGGGCTTCCTACGAGCAGTACTTC	CASSFSGASYEQYF
TRBJ1-4	TRBV19	14	NA	NA	TGTGCCAGTAGTATCCGGGACGGTAATGAAAAACTGTTTTTT	CASSIRDGNEKLFF
TRBJ1-2	TRBV28	16	NA	NA	TGTGCCAGCAGTTTCTTGCCGATTGCCCAGGGCTATGGCTACACCTTC	CASSFLPIAQGYGYTF
TRBJ1-5	TRBV19	15	NA	NA	TGTGCCAGTAGTGGGATAGGGGGATACAATCAGCCCCAGCATTTT	CASSGIGGYNQPQHF
TRBJ2-7	TRBV15	14	NA	NA	TGTGCCACCAGCGAGGAGGTTCGGGGGATCGAGCAGTACTTC	CATSEEVRGIEQYF
TRBJ1-1	TRBV28	15	NA	NA	TGTGCCAGCAGTTTATGGGGCGGGTTCGACACTGAAGCTTTCTTT	CASSLWGGFDTEAFF
TRBJ1-6	TRBV4-1	14	NA	few	TGCGCCAGCAGCCAGAGCTCCTATAATTCACCCCTCCACTTT	CASSQSSYNSPLHF
TRBJ1-5	TRBV27	18	NA	NA	TGTGCCAGCAGCCCAGCTCCGGGGTATGAGGCAAAAAATCAGCCCCAGCATTTT	CASSPAPGYEAKNQPQHF
TRBJ1-2	TRBV27	16	TRBD1	NA	TGTGCCAGCAGTCTAGCAGGACAGGGGGCTAACTATGGCTACACCTTC	CASSLAGQGANYGYTF
TRBJ2-7	TRBV11-2	14	TRBD1	NA	TGTGCCAGCAGCTTCGGACAGGGGACCTACGAGCAGTACTTC	CASSFGQGTYEQYF
TRBJ1-6	TRBV4-1	15	NA	NA	TGCGCCAGCAGCCAAGACAGGCAGGGCTTTTCACCCCTCCACTTT	CASSQDRQGFSPLHF
TRBJ2-7	TRBV5-4	13	NA	NA	TGTGCCAGCAGCTCCCCGGACAGCTACGAGCAGTACTTC	CASSSPDSYEQYF
TRBJ1-1	TRBV28	13	NA	NA	TGTGCCAGCAGGGGACAAACAGGCACTGAAGCTTTCTTT	CASRGQTGTEAFF
TRBJ1-1	TRBV6-5	14	NA	NA	TGTGCCAGCAGTTACAAGGGGACGAACACTGAAGCTTTCTTT	CASSYKGTNTEAFF
TRBJ1-1	TRBV19	16	TRBD1	NA	TGTGCCAGTAGTATATCGGACAGGGGTATGGGCACTGAAGCTTTCTTT	CASSISDRGMGTEAFF
TRBJ2-1	TRBV29-1	11	NA	NA	TGCAGCGTTGACGACTACAATGAGCAGTTCTTC	CSVDDYNEQFF
TRBJ2-7	TRBV4-1	15	NA	NA	TGCGCCAGCAGCCAAGAAGGAGCCCGAAGCCGCGAGCAGTACTTC	CASSQEGARSREQYF
TRBJ1-5	TRBV19	15	NA	few	TGTGCCAGTAGTAGGGGGGCCGACAGCAATCAGCCCCAGCATTTT	CASSRGADSNQPQHF
TRBJ2-3	TRBV15	13	NA	NA	TGTGCCACCAGCACCCTGCGCACCGATACGCAGTATTTT	CATSTLRTDTQYF
TRBJ2-1	TRBV7-9	18	TRBD2	NA	TGTGCCAGCAGCTTACAGGGCGGGAGACAGTTCCGGCACAATGAGCAGTTCTTC	CASSLQGGRQFRHNEQFF
TRBJ2-7	TRBV19	13	NA	NA	TGTGCCAGTAGTATGGACACAACCTACGAGCAGTACTTC	CASSMDTTYEQYF
TRBJ1-2	TRBV13	12	NA	NA	TGTGCCAGCAGCTTAGGAGCCCATGGCTACACCTTC	CASSLGAHGYTF
TRBJ1-1	TRBV4-1	15	NA	NA	TGCGCCAGCAGCCAAGATGGAGGGGGTGGAACTGAAGCTTTCTTT	CASSQDGGGGTEAFF
TRBJ2-7	TRBV6-5	15	NA	NA	TGTGCCAGCAGTTCCTCATACGGGCTACCCTACGAGCAGTACTTC	CASSSSYGLPYEQYF
TRBJ2-1	TRBV27	16	NA	NA	TGTGCCAGCACCTTACGACCGGGACTGAGCTACAATGAGCAGTTCTTC	CASTLRPGLSYNEQFF
TRBJ2-7	TRBV5-1	15	NA	NA	TGCGCCAGCAGCCCGGTGGCAGGGGGGACCTACGAGCAGTACTTC	CASSPVAGGTYEQYF
TRBJ2-2	TRBV10-2	15	TRBD2	once	TGCGCCAGCATCGGGACTAGCGGTTACACCGGGGAGCTGTTTTTT	CASIGTSGYTGELFF
TRBJ1-4	TRBV19	13	NA	NA	TGTGCCAGTAGGGGACTGTATAATGAAAAACTGTTTTTT	CASRGLYNEKLFF
TRBJ1-1	TRBV5-3	14	TRBD1	few	TGTGCCAGAAGCTTGGGACAGGGGGACACTGAAGCTTTCTTT	CARSLGQGDTEAFF